The 15 T cell receptor beta chains below were found in one sample sequenced in a study of cytomegalovirus exposure and HLA in healthy donors. Both 60 Vbeta primers and 13 Jbeta primers went into the PCR. Using immunoSEQ multiplex PCR, the repertoire was profiled, and TCRdb retains in-frame clones only, with some absent. The profile shows more than 100,000 clones, 77% of them singletons. Sequencing used PBMCs. Receptor source: a woman between 40 and 50 years old in good health and CMV-seronegative.

This clone was recorded only once. This rearrangement joins TRBV7-2 to TRBJ1-2, with D possibly matching TRBD1 (6 bases). This CDR3 spans 15 amino acids. V lost 4 bases and J lost 0, with 12 bases in between. Germline V gene lookup returns CDR1 SGHTA and CDR2 FQGNSA. The CDR3, as DNA: TGTGCCAGCAGCTCTCAGGGGAAATCTAACTATGGCTACACCTTC. Protein product: CASSSQGKSNYGYTF.

The J gene is TRBJ1-1, the V gene TRBV30; 7 bases map to TRBD1. V shed 2 bases, J shed 3 bases, and the junction held 9 bases outside the gene matches. This CDR3 is built from 15 residues. Germline V gene sequence: CDR1 GTSNPN, CDR2 SVGIG (reference sequence). The CDR3 nucleotides read TGTGCCTGGAGTCATGCGGGGCAGGGGGACACTGAAGCTTTCTTT. Translated, it gives CAWSHAGQGDTEAFF.

This clone turned up a few times. The chain recombines TRBV29-1 with TRBJ1-1; TRBD1 aligns across 7 bases. This CDR3 is 12 amino acids long. The germline gives CDR1 SQVTM, CDR2 ANQGSEA. Unmatched junction bases numbered 7, after V lost 6 bases and J lost 6 bases. The CDR3 DNA is TGCAGCGTCCAGGGGGGAGAGGCTGAAGCTTTCTTT. It translates to CSVQGGEAEAFF.

This chain joins TRBV6-5 and TRBJ2-1, with D unresolved. From germline, CDR1 is MNHEY and CDR2 SVGAGI. CDR3 length: 15 residues. Trimming took 2 bases from V and 0 from J, leaving 8 bases between them. Here the CDR3 DNA reads TGTGCCAGCAGTTACGCGGCTAGCTCCTACAATGAGCAGTTCTTC. Translation: CASSYAASSYNEQFF.

This clone was counted between two and nine times. Here the CDR3 DNA reads TGTGCCAGCAGTACCCGACTAGACGGGAGCTCCTACAATGAGCAGTTCTTC. It is translated as CASSTRLDGSSYNEQFF. This chain links TRBV27 with TRBJ2-1, with D maybe TRBD2 (6 bases). The CDR3 is made up of 17 amino acids. Trimming left V 5 bases short and J 0 bases short, with 17 bases between. The germline V gene has CDR1 MNHEY and CDR2 SMNVEV (reference sequence).

This chain's CDR3 is CASSPLAQGAWYEQYF. In DNA form, the CDR3 reads TGTGCCAGCTCACCACTGGCACAGGGGGCTTGGTACGAGCAGTACTTC. V and J are TRBV18 and TRBJ2-7, with 9 bases that match TRBD1. CDR1 and CDR2 from the germline V gene are KGHSH and LQKENI. This CDR3 is built from 16 residues. Unmatched junction bases numbered 8, after V lost 1 base and J lost 4 bases.

This clone was counted once. V usage is TRBV28 and J usage is TRBJ1-6; a possible D gene is TRBD1 (6 bases). CDR1 MDHEN and CDR2 SYDVKM come from the germline V gene. The CDR3 length is 13 residues. V was trimmed by 8 bases and J by 9 bases, leaving 14 bases between them. The CDR3 loop is CASRDKQGSPLHF. CDR3 DNA: TGTGCCAGCCGCGACAAACAGGGTTCACCCCTCCACTTT. Drawing the rest from reference TRBV28 and TRBJ1-6, the complete variable domain is DVKVTQSSRYLVKRTGEKVFLECVQDMDHENMFWYRQDPGLGLRLIYFSYDVKMKEKGDIPEGYSVSREKKERFSLILESASTNQTSMYLCASRDKQGSPLHFGNGTRLTVT.

The J gene is TRBJ2-5, the V gene TRBV6-5; 7 bases line up with TRBD2. The J call may be wrong; the DNA end is better matched by TRBJ2-7. Germline lookup yields CDR1 MNHEY and CDR2 SVGAGI. The CDR3 spans 15 residues. CDR3 coding DNA: TGTGCCAGCAGTCCCCGGGGGGAAAGGGCCTACGAGCAGTACTTC. It translates to CASSPRGERAYEQYF.

Points on this clone: Different DNA sequences within this sample yield the same CDR3. V is TRBV19 and J is TRBJ1-1; tentatively, D is TRBD1 (6 bases). The CDR3 runs to 14 residues. Trimming took 5 bases from V and 4 from J, leaving 14 bases between them. In germline, CDR1 is LNHDA, CDR2 SQIVND (reference sequence). The CDR3: CASSVRGGATEAFF. CDR3 DNA: TGTGCCAGTAGTGTAAGGGGGGGGGCCACTGAAGCTTTCTTT.

The chain combines TRBV28 with TRBJ2-3, with D possibly matching TRBD2 (5 bases). CDR3 size: 14 residues. Germline loops: CDR1 MDHEN, CDR2 SYDVKM. Trimming took off 6 bases at V and 1 base at J, with 11 bases between the two ends. CDR3 in DNA: TGTGCCAGCAGGGCGAGCGGCGGCACAGATACGCAGTATTTT. It is translated as CASRASGGTDTQYF.

This chain connects TRBV7-9 to TRBJ2-3; 8 nucleotides align to TRBD1. The V gene's germline CDR1 is SEHNR and CDR2 FQNEAQ (reference sequence). V shed 2 bases, J shed 2 bases, and the junction held 3 bases outside the gene matches. The CDR3 covers 15 residues. CDR3 nucleotide sequence: TGTGCCAGCAGCTTACAGGGGGCCAACACAGATACGCAGTATTTT. Protein product: CASSLQGANTDTQYF.

This chain connects TRBV28 to TRBJ1-2, with D hard to call. With 3 bases removed from V and 0 bases from J, the gap between germline ends came to 5 bases. Per germline, CDR1 MDHEN and CDR2 SYDVKM. The CDR3 length is 13 residues. CDR3 nucleotides: TGTGCCAGCAGTTTTCGGGCTAACTATGGCTACACCTTC. As protein: CASSFRANYGYTF.

This sequence joins TRBV2 and TRBJ2-1, with 10 bases fitting TRBD2. V dropped 7 bases and J dropped 5; count of bases not matched to a gene: 8. The CDR3 runs to 15 residues. CDR1 and CDR2 (germline): SNHLY, FYNNEI. Here the CDR3 DNA reads TGTGCCAGCAATCGGCTAGCGGGGGCGGACAATGAGCAGTTCTTC. Amino acids: CASNRLAGADNEQFF.

The chain links TRBV6-4 to TRBJ1-1; 9 bases match TRBD1. J gave up 10 bases and V 2 bases, and 20 bases lay outside the gene matches. The CDR3 has 18 residues. Per germline, CDR1 MRHNA and CDR2 SNTAGT. The CDR3 protein is CASSDQNTGTGIDSAAFF. As DNA, the CDR3 is TGTGCCAGCAGTGACCAAAATACCGGGACAGGGATTGATTCGGCAGCTTTCTTT.

This chain joins TRBV9 and TRBJ2-3; TRBD2 aligns across 11 bases. Per germline, CDR1 SGDLS and CDR2 YYNGEE. CDR3 size: 16 residues. V shed 0 bases and J 7 bases; nucleotides not matched to a gene: 7. CDR3 sequence (DNA): TGTGCCAGCAGCGTAGTGGCTAGCGGGGGGAGAAATACGCAGTATTTT. This gives the protein CASSVVASGGRNTQYF.